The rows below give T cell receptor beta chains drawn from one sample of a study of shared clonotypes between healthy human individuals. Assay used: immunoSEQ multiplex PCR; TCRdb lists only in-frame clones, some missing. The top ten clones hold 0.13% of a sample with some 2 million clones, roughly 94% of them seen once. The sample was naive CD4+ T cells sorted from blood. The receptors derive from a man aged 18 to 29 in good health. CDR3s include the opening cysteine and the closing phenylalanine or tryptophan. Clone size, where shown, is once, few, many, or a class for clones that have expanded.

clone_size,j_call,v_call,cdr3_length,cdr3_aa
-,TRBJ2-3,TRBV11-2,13,CASSLAGTDTQYF
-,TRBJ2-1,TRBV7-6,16,CASSPLRQGPYNEQFF
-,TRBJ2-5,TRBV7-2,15,CASSPIGTTGETQYF
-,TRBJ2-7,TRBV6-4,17,CASRGVGTSVCSYEQYF
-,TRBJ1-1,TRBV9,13,CASSASGNTEAFF
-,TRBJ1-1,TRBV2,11,CASRGALEAFF
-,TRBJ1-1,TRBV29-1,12,CSFQDGNTEAFF
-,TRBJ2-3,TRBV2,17,CASSRRYGGGLTDTQYF
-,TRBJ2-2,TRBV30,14,CAWNSEGYTGELFF
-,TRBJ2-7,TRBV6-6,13,CASSVEGAYEQYF
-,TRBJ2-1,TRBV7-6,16,CASSLAGSGVGNEQFF
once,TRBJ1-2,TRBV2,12,CASRGDSYGYTF
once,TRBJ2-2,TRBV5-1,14,CASSLALDTGELFF
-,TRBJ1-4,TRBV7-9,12,CASSSRNEKLFF
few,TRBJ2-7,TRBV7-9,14,CASSFVGQTYEQYF
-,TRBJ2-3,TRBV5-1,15,CASKASGDITDTQYF
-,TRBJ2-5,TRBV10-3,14,CAISERTAQETQYF
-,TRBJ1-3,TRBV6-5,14,CASRTGPQGNTIYF
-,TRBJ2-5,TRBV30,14,CAWSVGTPGGTQYF
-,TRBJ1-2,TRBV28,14,CASILRTGKDGYTF
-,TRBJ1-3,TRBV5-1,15,CASSLPLSSGNTIYF
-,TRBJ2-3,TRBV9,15,CASSLLERGTDTQYF
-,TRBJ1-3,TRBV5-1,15,CASSLVTGQGNTIYF
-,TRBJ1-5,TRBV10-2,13,CASRRGGNQPQHF
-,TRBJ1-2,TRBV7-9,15,CASSIDRRIEAGYTF
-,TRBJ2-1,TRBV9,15,CASSATSGGTDEQFF
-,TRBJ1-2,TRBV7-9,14,CASSLEGSNYGYTF
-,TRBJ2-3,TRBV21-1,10,CASPGDTQYF
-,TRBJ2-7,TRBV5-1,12,CASSPHQYEQYF
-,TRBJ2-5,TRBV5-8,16,CASSWGTGGLGETQYF
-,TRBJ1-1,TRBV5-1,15,CASSLAGQPNTEAFF